The 7 T cell receptor beta chains reported below all come from one sample, sequenced in a study of blood T cell repertoires in COVID-19. TCRdb's copy holds only in-frame clones and misses some; the assay was immunoSEQ multiplex PCR. Among about 170,000 clones listed, around 84% were seen once. The sequencing input was peripheral blood. The receptors were sampled from a human donor with acute or convalescent COVID-19. The donor label of this sample is uncertain.

V is TRBV7-3 and J is TRBJ1-2, with 7 bases that match TRBD1. The germline CDR1 and CDR2 sequences are SGHTA and FQGTGA. There are 13 residues in the CDR3. Trimming took 5 bases from V and 2 from J; bases not matched to a gene: 2. CDR3 in DNA: TGTGCCAGCAGCCCGGGACAGAACTATGGCTACACCTTC. Its translation is CASSPGQNYGYTF.

V is TRBV15 and J is TRBJ1-1, with D hard to call. CDR1 is LNHNV and CDR2 is YYDKDF in the germline V gene (reference sequence). V was cut by 3 bases and J by 5 bases, with 13 bases left in between. There are 14 residues in the CDR3. This CDR3 reads CATSSVPRGTEAFF. The CDR3 bases are TGTGCCACCAGCAGCGTACCCCGGGGAACTGAAGCTTTCTTT.

The chain links TRBV10-3 to TRBJ1-6, with D unclear. Per the germline V gene, CDR1 is ENHRY and CDR2 is SYGVKD. The CDR3 contains 15 residues. The V and J ends lost 3 bases and 10 bases respectively, with 16 bases between them. The CDR3: CAISEGWAPGSPLHF. DNA of the CDR3: TGTGCCATCAGTGAAGGGTGGGCCCCGGGGTCACCCCTCCACTTT.

The genes are TRBV4-2 and TRBJ2-7, with 9 bases aligning to TRBD1. The trim removed 6 bases at V and 2 bases at J, leaving 2 bases unmatched. The V gene's germline CDR1 is LGHNA and CDR2 YNFKEQ. The CDR3 sequence is 13 residues long. As DNA, the CDR3 is TGTGCCAGCAGTCGACAGGGGGCCTACGAGCAGTACTTC. Protein sequence: CASSRQGAYEQYF.

This clone was picked up one time. V gene TRBV2 combines with J gene TRBJ1-1, with D possibly TRBD1 on 6 matching bases. V shed 7 bases and J shed 0 bases, with 15 bases lying between them. In germline, CDR1 is SNHLY, CDR2 FYNNEI. CDR3 length equals 15 residues. DNA of the CDR3: TGTGCCAGCAAAATTACGGGACACATGAACACTGAAGCTTTCTTT. Encoded protein: CASKITGHMNTEAFF.

The V gene is TRBV6-5, the J gene TRBJ1-2; tentatively, D is TRBD1 (6 bases). This CDR3 is built from 14 residues. CDR1 is MNHEY and CDR2 is SVGAGI in the germline V gene. Trimming took off 7 bases at V and 4 bases at J, with 16 bases between the two ends. The CDR3 DNA reads TGTGCCAGCACTCCCGTGGGGGCTTCCTATGGCTACACCTTC. This codes for CASTPVGASYGYTF.

The rearrangement links TRBV9 to TRBJ1-1, with TRBD1 identical over 8 bases. The CDR3 covers 17 residues. Germline V CDR1 and CDR2: SGDLS, YYNGEE. Germline trimming cut 4 bases from V and 1 base from J; bases unmatched to any gene: 12. In DNA, the CDR3 is TGTGCCAGCAGCCCACACCCCGAAGGGACAGGGAACACTGAAGCTTTCTTT. It encodes CASSPHPEGTGNTEAFF. The full variable domain, completed using reference TRBV9 and TRBJ1-1, is DSGVTQTPKHLITATGQRVTLRCSPRSGDLSVYWYQQSLDQGLQFLIQYYNGEERAKGNILERFSAQQFPDLHSELNLSSLELGDSALYFCASSPHPEGTGNTEAFFGQGTRLTVV.